The present TCR beta chain was sequenced within a study of T cells in localized non-small cell lung cancer (dated by TCRdb to 2020 to 2022). Some background on the complete study: The study examined T cell repertoires in hundreds of patients with early-stage NSCLC and compared tumors with uninvolved tumor-adjacent lungs. All 250 or so NSCLC patients in the cohort were treatment-naive and had localized lung tumors that were resected. Of the NSCLC patients, approximately 130 were male and about a hundred were female, and the mean age was about 69 years.

At diagnosis, peripheral blood, uninvolved tumor-adjacent lung and tumor were collected and stored as a combination of fresh-frozen and FFPE material. For TCR repertoire profiling, blood samples were analyzed as peripheral blood mononuclear cells. TCR beta CDR3 regions were sequenced from DNA using the immunoSEQ Assay. The paper's data handling went like this. To compute T cell density, TCR beta template counts were normalized to usable DNA, which was estimated by amplifying housekeeping genes. Richness was estimated with the preseqR package, extrapolating to 400,000 templates for PBMC samples and 120,000 templates for tissue samples. Clonality was defined as one minus Pielou's evenness. Tissue-enriched TCRs were identified through differential abundance testing performed on productive amino-acid clonotypes, with a minimum total count of 5 and an alpha of 0.1. The Jaccard Index and the Morisita Overlap Index were used to quantify repertoire overlap between compartments. GLIPH clustered TCR beta CDR3s with public tetramer-defined viral CDR3s; viral motifs required at least three viral sequences plus V-gene enrichment. TCRdb took this table from immuneACCESS and kept in-frame rearrangements with V and J called. Such tables lack part of the clones; where checked against another copy, unresolved V genes explain under half of the gap, and the rest is unexplained. The DNA gave D and trimming, while V, J and clone size come from that table. The sample table contains about 72,000 clones; only one count was recorded for roughly 81% of them. The ten largest clones represent roughly 14% of the sample.

Broad study findings and their caveats: A median of 57 of the top 100 tumor clones turned up in the paired uninvolved adjacent lung, and approximately 30 of those clones also ranked among the top 100 of that same adjacent lung. Higher T cell density in blood was associated with longer overall survival, whereas higher clonality in adjacent lung was associated with shorter survival. Because multi-region sequencing of the tumors was not done, intratumor heterogeneity could not be ruled out. Because the study design was exploratory, TCR variables were selected using unadjusted p-values without false-discovery rate correction. Uninvolved tumor-adjacent lung showed the highest T cell clonality, higher than tumor, which suggests more focused antigenic responses in the uninvolved tumor-adjacent lung.

With respect to this clone: Its antigen remains undetermined. No per-base quality is available; no much larger clone lies one base away.

Germline trimming: 4 bases from V, 7 bases from J; junction bases outside gene matches: 3. From the germline V gene, CDR1 is KGHSH and CDR2 is LQKENI. The CDR3 covers 12 residues, taking in both the cysteine and the phenylalanine. Only CDR3 DNA remains: 36 bases, in frame from the first base. In this chain, TRBV18 is recombined with TRBJ2-7; the junction holds 8 bases that match TRBD1. This TCR came from a female donor older than 55 with stage I lung adenocarcinoma. The sequencing used peripheral blood, collected before any cancer treatment. For the CDR3, the sequence is CASSRTGGEQYF. The nucleotides are TGTGCCAGCTCACGTACAGGGGGGGAGCAGTACTTC.